The sequence of this T cell receptor (beta chain) was determined in a study of blood T cell repertoires in COVID-19. Sequencing used immunoSEQ multiplex PCR; TCRdb keeps in-frame clones, though not all of them. The sample includes about 220,000 clones, 85% seen only once; the top ten take more than 2%. V gave up 0 bases and J gave up 10 bases, with 12 bases separating them. Germline V gene sequence: CDR1 LGHDT, CDR2 YNNKEL (reference sequence). This CDR3 is built from 14 residues. The chain uses TRBV3-1 (or the pseudogene TRBV3-2) and TRBJ1-4, with unresolved D. This receptor was obtained from a woman aged 70-85 years with COVID-19, enrolled during active disease. Material: peripheral blood. Written as DNA, the CDR3 is TGTGCCAGCAGCCAAGACCGGGGAGTTGGAAAACTGTTTTTT. It encodes CASSQDRGVGKLFF.